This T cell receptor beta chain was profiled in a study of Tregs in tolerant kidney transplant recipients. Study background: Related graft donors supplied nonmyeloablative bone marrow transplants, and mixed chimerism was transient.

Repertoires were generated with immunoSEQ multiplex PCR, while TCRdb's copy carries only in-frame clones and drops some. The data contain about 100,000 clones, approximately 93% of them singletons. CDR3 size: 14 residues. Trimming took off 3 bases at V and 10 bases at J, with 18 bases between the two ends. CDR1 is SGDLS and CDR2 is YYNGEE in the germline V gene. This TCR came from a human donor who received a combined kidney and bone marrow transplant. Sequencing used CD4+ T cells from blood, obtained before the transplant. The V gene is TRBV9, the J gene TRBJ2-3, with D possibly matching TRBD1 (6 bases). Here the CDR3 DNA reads TGTGCCAGCAGCGCCAGCGGACAGTGGGTTGCGCAGTATTTT. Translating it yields CASSASGQWVAQYF.